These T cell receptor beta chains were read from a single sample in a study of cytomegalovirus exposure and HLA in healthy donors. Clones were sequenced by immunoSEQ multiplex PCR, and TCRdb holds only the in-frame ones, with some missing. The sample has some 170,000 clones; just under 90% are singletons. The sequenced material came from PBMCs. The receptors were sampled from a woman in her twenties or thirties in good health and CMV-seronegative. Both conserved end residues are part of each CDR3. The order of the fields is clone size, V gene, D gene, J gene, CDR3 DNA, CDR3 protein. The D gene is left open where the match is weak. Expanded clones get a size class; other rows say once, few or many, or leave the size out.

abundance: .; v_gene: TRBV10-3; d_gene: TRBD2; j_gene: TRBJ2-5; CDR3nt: TGTGCCATCAGTGATAGCGGGGGGCGGGAGACCCAGTACTTC; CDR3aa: CAISDSGGRETQYF
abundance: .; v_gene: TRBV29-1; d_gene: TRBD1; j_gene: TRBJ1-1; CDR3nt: TGCAGCGTGGTCCGACAGGGGTCAGGGGCGAACACTGAAGCTTTCTTT; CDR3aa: CSVVRQGSGANTEAFF
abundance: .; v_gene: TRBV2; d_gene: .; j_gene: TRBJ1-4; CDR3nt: TGTGCCAGTGGACAGCCAACTAATGAAAAACTGTTTTTT; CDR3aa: CASGQPTNEKLFF
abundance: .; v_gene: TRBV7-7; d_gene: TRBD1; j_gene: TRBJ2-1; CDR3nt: TGTGCTAGCAGCCCGGGACAGGGACCCTACAATGAGCAGTTCTTC; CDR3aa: CASSPGQGPYNEQFF
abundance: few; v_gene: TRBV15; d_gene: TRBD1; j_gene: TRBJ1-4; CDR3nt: TGTGCCACCAGTGTTCAGGGGGCCTTCTTGAATGAAAAACTGTTTTTT; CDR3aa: CATSVQGAFLNEKLFF
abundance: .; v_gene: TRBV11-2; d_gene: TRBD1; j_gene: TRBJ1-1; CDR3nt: TGTGCCAGCAGCCAGGGGGACACTGAAGCTTTCTTT; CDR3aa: CASSQGDTEAFF
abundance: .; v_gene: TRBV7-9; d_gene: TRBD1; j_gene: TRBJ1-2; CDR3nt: TGTGCCAGCAGCTTGATATCGGGGACAGGAGATTACACCTTC; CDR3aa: CASSLISGTGDYTF
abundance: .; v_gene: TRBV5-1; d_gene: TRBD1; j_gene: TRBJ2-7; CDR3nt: TGCGCCAGCAGACCCTACGGGACAGGGGGCTACGAGCAGTACTTC; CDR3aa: CASRPYGTGGYEQYF
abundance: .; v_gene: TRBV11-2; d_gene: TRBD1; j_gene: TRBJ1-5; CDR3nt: TGTGCCAGCAGCTCTACCGGGACAGGGGTTCAGCCCCAGCATTTT; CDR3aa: CASSSTGTGVQPQHF
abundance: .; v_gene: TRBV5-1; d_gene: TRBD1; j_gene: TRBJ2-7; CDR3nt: TGCGCCAGCAGCTTCAAACAGGGGCGCTCCTACGAGCAGTACTTC; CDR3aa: CASSFKQGRSYEQYF
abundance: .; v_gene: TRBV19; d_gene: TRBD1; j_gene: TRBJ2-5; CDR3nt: TGTGCCAGTAGTAGGGGAATAAACAGGGGTGGCGAGACCCAGTACTTC; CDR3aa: CASSRGINRGGETQYF
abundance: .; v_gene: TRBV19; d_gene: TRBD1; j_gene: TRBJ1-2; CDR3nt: TGTGCCAGTAGTCTCGGACAGGGCGTCGTCTACACCTTC; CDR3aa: CASSLGQGVVYTF
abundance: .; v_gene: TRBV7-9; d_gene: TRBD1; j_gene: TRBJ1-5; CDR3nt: TGTGCCAGCAGCTCGCCCGGGACAGAGAATCAGCCCCAGCATTTT; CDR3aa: CASSSPGTENQPQHF
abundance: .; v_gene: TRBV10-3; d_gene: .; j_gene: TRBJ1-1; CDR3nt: TGTGCCATCAGTGAGTCGAGACCTGGCGGCAGTCCTGAAGCTTTCTTT; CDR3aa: CAISESRPGGSPEAFF
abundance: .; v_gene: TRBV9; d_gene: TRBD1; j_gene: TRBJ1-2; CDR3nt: TGTGCCAGCAGCGAGCTGGACAGGACCAGCCGCGGCTACACCTTC; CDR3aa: CASSELDRTSRGYTF
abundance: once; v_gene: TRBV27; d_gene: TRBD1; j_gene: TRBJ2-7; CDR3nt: TGTGCCAGCAGTTTTACAGGGGCCCCCTCAGGCGAGCAGTACTTC; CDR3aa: CASSFTGAPSGEQYF
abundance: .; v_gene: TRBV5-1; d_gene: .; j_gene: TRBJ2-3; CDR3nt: TGCGCCAGCAGCTTGTTAGCGGCAAGGACAGATACGCAGTATTTT; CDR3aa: CASSLLAARTDTQYF
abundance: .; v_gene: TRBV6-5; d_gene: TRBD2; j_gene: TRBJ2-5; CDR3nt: TGTGCCAGCAGTTACCGGCCGGGACTAGCGTACGAGACCCAGTACTTC; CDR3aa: CASSYRPGLAYETQYF
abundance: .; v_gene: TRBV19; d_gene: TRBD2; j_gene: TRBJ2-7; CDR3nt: TGTGCCAGTAGTATGAGGACTAGCGGGGCGATCGCCTACGAGCAGTACTTC; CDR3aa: CASSMRTSGAIAYEQYF
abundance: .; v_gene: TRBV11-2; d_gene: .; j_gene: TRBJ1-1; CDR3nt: TGTGCCAGCAGCAAAAGGGAGTACGGCACTGAAGCTTTCTTT; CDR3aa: CASSKREYGTEAFF
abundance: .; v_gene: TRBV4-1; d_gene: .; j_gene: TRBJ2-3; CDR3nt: TGCGCCAGCAGCCATCAGGTGGGGCCAAGCTACACAGATACGCAGTATTTT; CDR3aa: CASSHQVGPSYTDTQYF
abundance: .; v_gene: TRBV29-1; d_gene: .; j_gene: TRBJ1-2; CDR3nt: TGCAGCGTTGATAAGGGGTTGTCCTATGGCTACACCTTC; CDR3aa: CSVDKGLSYGYTF
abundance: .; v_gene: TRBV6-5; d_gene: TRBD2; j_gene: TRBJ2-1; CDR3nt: TGTGCCAGCAGTGGGGGACTAGCCGGTAATGAGCAGTTCTTC; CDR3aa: CASSGGLAGNEQFF
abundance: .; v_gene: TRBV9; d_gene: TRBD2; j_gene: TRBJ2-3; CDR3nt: TGTGCCAGCAGCGCCAGCGGGGGGGCTCTCACAGATACGCAGTATTTT; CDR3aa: CASSASGGALTDTQYF
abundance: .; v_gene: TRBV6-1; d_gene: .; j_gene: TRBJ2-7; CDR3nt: TGTGCCAGCAGAAGGTCATTGCAGGCGTACGAGCAGTACTTC; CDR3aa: CASRRSLQAYEQYF
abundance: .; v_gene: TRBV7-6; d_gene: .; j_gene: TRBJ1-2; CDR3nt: TGTGCCAGCAGCACCGAACCGGGAGGCTATGGCTACACCTTC; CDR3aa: CASSTEPGGYGYTF
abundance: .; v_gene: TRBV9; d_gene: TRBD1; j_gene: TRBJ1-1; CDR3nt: TGTGCCAGCAGCGAAGGACAGGGGGCGGAATTCACTGAAGCTTTCTTT; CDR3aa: CASSEGQGAEFTEAFF
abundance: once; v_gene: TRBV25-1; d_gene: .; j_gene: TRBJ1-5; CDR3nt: TGTGCCAGCAGTGAATCCAAGGGGGATTCGTATCAGCCCCAGCATTTT; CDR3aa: CASSESKGDSYQPQHF
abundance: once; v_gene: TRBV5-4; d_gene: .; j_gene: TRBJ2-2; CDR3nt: TGTGCCAGCAGCAATGGACTAAGCACCGGGGAGCTGTTTTTT; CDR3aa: CASSNGLSTGELFF
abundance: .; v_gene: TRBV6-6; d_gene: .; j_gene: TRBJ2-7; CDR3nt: TGTGCCAGCAGTCCCAGGGGGAGGTTAACCTACGAGCAGTACTTC; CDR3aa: CASSPRGRLTYEQYF
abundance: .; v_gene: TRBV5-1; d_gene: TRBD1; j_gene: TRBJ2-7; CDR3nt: TGCGCCAGCAGCCAGGCGGGACAGGGGGACGAGCAGTACTTC; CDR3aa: CASSQAGQGDEQYF
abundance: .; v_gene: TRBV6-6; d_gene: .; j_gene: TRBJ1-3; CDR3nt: TGTGCCAGCAGTGGACCGGGACACAGCTCTGGAAACACCATATATTTT; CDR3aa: CASSGPGHSSGNTIYF
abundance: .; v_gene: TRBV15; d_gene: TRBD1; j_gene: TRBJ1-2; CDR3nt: TGTGCCACCAGCGGAAATAAAAGGGGGCCAGGATGGGGCTACACCTTC; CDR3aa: CATSGNKRGPGWGYTF
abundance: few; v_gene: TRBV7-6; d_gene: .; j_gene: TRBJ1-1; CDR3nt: TGTGCCAGCAGCTTAGCCGCGCTGAACACTGAAGCTTTCTTT; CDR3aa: CASSLAALNTEAFF
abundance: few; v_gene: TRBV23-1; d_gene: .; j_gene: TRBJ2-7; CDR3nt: TGCGCCAGCAGTCAAAGCAGGGACACCAGCTCCTACGAGCAGTACTTC; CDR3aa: CASSQSRDTSSYEQYF
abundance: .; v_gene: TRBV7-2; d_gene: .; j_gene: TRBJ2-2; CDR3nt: TGTGCCAGCAGGAAGCAGGGTGCTGGGAGGGAGCTGTTTTTT; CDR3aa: CASRKQGAGRELFF
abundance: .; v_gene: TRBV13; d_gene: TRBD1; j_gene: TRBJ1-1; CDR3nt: TGTGCCAGCAGCTTGGACAGGAGAGGTGCTGAAGCTTTCTTT; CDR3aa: CASSLDRRGAEAFF
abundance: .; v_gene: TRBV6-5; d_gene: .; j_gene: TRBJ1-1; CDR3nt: TGTGCCAGCAGTACGGGAATTGAAGCTTTCTTT; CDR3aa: CASSTGIEAFF
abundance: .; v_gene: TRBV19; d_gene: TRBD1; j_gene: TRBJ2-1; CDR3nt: TGTGCCAGTAGTATAGGTCAGGGGGCTCTTAGTTACAATGAGCAGTTCTTC; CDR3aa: CASSIGQGALSYNEQFF
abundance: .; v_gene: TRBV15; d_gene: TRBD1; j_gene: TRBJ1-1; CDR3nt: TGTGCCACCAGCAGAGTGGAAGGCAGGGGGTGGAGCACTGAAGCTTTCTTT; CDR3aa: CATSRVEGRGWSTEAFF
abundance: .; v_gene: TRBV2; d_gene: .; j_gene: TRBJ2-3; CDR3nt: TGTGCCAGCAGTGAAGGGGGCGGCCCCACAGATACGCAGTATTTT; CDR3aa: CASSEGGGPTDTQYF
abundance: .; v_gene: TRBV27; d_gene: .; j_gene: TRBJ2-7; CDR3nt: TGTGCCAGCAGTTTAACCCACACCTACGAGCAGTACTTC; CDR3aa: CASSLTHTYEQYF
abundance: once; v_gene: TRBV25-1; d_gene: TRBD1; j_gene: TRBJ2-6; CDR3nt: TGTGCCAGCAGTGCACAGGGGCTTCCTGGGGCCAACGTCCTGACTTTC; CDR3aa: CASSAQGLPGANVLTF
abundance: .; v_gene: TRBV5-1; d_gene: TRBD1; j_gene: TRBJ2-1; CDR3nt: TGCGCCAGCAGCTTGGCCCAGGGGGATGAGCAGTTCTTC; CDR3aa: CASSLAQGDEQFF
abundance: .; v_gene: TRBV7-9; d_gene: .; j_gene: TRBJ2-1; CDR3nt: TGTGCCAGCAGCTTGGAGACTACCGGTAACAATGAGCAGTTCTTC; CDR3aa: CASSLETTGNNEQFF
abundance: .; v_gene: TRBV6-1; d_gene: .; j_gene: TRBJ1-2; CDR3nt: TGTGCCAGCATGACAGCAGCAAACTATGGCTACACCTTC; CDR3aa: CASMTAANYGYTF
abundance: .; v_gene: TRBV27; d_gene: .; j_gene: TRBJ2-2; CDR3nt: TGTGCCAGCAGTACGACCTGGACAGGAGGGGACACCGGGGAGCTGTTTTTT; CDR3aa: CASSTTWTGGDTGELFF
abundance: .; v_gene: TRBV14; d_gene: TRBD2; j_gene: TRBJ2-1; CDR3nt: TGTGCCAGCAGTGATAAGCGGGGGGCCCTCAATGAGCAGTTCTTC; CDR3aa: CASSDKRGALNEQFF
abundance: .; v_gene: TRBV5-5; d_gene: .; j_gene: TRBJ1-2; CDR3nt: TGTGCCAGCAGCTTGGATGGGGGCGCAAGGGTAAACTATGGCTACACCTTC; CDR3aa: CASSLDGGARVNYGYTF
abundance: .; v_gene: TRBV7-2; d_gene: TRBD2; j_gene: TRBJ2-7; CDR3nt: TGTGCCAGCAGCTTAGCTGTGGGACTAGAACGGACATACGAGCAGTACTTC; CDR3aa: CASSLAVGLERTYEQYF
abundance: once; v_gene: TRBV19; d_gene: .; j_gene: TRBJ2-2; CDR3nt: TGTGCCAGTTACCACAGGAACACCGGGGAGCTGTTTTTT; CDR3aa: CASYHRNTGELFF
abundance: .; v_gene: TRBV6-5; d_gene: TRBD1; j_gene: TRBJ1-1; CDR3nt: TGTGCCAGCAGTTTCCTTGGGACAGGTACTGAAGCTTTCTTT; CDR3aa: CASSFLGTGTEAFF